This T cell receptor beta chain was identified during a study of T cell responses to AZD1222 COVID-19 vaccine. Findings of the study overall: White British ancestry dominated among donors, who included more females, and clonal diversity was possibly underestimated.

The count of this clone is one. The antigen remains undetermined. The method was immunoSEQ multiplex PCR; TCRdb's version includes in-frame clones alone and lacks a portion of them. Of approximately 170,000 clones in the sample, 75% to 90% were seen once. Source: peripheral blood, taken on day 0 of AZD1222 vaccination. The source is an adult in good health.

This CDR3 reads CASSPLPHYEQYF. The CDR3 DNA follows: TGTGCCAGCAGCCCCCTGCCCCATTACGAGCAGTACTTC. V and J are TRBV14 and TRBJ2-7; D is unresolved. Germline V gene data show CDR1 as SGHDN and CDR2 as FVKESK. The CDR3 has 13 amino acids. V lost 4 bases and J 4 bases, leaving 11 bases between the germline ends.